This T cell receptor beta chain was captured in a study of T cell changes during pregnancy in multiple sclerosis. Sequenced by immunoSEQ multiplex PCR; TCRdb stores in-frame clones only, minus some. The sample has roughly 100,000 clones, roughly 93% seen once; the top ten hold around 0.92%. This clone was detected only once. The material sequenced was peripheral blood, taken after pregnancy. The sequence derives from a female donor with multiple sclerosis, enrolled in a pregnancy study.

CDR3 bases: TGTGCCAGCAGCCTCGGACTATCGGGGGAGCAGTACTTC. Residues: CASSLGLSGEQYF. The rearrangement joins TRBV11-3 to TRBJ2-7; TRBD2 is a possible D gene (6 bases). V was pared by 5 bases and J by 7 bases, with 15 bases between. CDR1 is SGHNT, CDR2 YENEEA, per germline. The CDR3 length is 13 residues.